This T cell receptor (beta chain) was observed in a study of T cells after yellow fever vaccination. TCRdb reprocessed the 5' RACE reads with MiXCR, giving one entry per CDR3 protein. The data show approximately 160,000 distinct CDR3 sequences, approximately 6.2% seen once. This clonotype was recorded many times. V shed 8 bases and J shed 0 bases, with 11 bases lying between them. CDR1 is MNHNS, CDR2 SASEGT, per germline. CDR3 length: 14 residues. The chain couples TRBV6-1 to TRBJ1-3; a possible D gene is TRBD1 (5 bases). Material: CD4+ T cells sorted from PBMCs, obtained on the day of the first yellow fever vaccination. This receptor was obtained from a man aged 18 to 35 who received the YFV17D yellow fever vaccine. In DNA, the CDR3 is TGTGCCAGCCAGCGGGGCGTCTCTGGAAACACCATATATTTT. It codes for CASQRGVSGNTIYF.